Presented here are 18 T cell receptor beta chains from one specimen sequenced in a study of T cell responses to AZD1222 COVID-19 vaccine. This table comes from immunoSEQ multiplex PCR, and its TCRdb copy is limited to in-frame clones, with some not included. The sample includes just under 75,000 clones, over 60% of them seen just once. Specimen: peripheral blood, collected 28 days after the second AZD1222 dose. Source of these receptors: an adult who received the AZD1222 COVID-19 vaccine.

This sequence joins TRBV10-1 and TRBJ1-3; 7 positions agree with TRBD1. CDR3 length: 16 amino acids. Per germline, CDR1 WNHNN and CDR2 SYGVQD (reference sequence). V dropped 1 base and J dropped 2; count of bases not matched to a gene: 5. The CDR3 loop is CASSEWPGTAGNTIYF. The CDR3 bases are TGCGCCAGCAGTGAGTGGCCCGGGACAGCTGGAAACACCATATATTTT.

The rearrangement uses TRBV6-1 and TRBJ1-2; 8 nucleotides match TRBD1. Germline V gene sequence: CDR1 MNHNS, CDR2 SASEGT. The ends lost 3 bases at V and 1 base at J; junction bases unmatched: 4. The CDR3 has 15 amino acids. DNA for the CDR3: TGTGCCAGCAGTGAGCGGACAGGGCGTAACTATGGCTACACCTTC. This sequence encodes CASSERTGRNYGYTF.

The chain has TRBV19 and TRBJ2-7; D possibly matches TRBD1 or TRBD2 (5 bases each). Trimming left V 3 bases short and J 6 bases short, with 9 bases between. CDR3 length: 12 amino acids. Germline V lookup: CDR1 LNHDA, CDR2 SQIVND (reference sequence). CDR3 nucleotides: TGTGCCAGTAGTATTGGGGGTGGCGAGCAGTACTTC. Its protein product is CASSIGGGEQYF.

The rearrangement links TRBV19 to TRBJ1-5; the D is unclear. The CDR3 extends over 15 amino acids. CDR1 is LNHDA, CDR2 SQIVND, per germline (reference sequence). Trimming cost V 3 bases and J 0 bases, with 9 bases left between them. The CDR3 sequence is CASSMGGYSNQPQHF. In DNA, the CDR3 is TGTGCCAGTAGTATGGGAGGGTATAGCAATCAGCCCCAGCATTTT.

The CDR3 DNA is TGTGCCAGCAGCTTCAGTGGGGAGACCCAGTACTTC. This codes for CASSFSGETQYF. V gene TRBV7-9 combines with J gene TRBJ2-5, with D hard to call. CDR3 length: 12 amino acids. Trimming pared 3 bases from V and 5 bases from J, leaving 7 bases between. Germline loops: CDR1 SEHNR, CDR2 FQNEAQ (reference sequence).

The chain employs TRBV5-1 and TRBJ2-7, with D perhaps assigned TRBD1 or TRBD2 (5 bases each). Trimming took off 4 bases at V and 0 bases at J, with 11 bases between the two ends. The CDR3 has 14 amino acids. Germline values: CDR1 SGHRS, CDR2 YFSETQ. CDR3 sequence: CASSRVGGSYEQYF. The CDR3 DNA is TGCGCCAGCAGCCGGGTTGGGGGCTCCTACGAGCAGTACTTC.

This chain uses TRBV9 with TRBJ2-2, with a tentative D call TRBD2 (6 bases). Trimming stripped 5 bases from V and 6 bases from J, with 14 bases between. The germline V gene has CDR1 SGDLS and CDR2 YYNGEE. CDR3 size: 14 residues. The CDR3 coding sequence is TGTGCCAGCAGTCCGGGAGTTGGGGCCGGGGAGCTGTTTTTT. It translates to CASSPGVGAGELFF.

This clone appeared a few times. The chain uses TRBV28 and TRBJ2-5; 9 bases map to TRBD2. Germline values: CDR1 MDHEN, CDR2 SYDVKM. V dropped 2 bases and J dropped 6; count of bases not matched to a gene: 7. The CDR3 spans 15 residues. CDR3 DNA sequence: TGTGCCAGCAGTTTAGAGGGACTAGCTTTACAGACCCAGTACTTC. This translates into CASSLEGLALQTQYF.

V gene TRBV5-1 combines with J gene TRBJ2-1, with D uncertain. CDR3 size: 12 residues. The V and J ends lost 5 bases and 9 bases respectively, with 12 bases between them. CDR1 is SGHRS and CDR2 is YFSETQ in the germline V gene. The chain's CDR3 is CASSPGTAEQFF. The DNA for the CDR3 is TGCGCCAGCAGTCCGGGTACGGCTGAGCAGTTCTTC.

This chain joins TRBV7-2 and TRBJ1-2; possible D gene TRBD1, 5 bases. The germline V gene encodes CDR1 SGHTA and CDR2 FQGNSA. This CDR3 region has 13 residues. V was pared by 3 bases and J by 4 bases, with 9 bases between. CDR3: CASSFSGTYGYTF. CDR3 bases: TGTGCCAGCAGCTTTTCAGGGACCTATGGCTACACCTTC.

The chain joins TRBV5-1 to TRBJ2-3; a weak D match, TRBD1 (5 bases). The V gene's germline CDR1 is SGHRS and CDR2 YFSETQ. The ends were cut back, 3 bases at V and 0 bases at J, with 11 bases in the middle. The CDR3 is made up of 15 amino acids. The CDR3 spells CASSYRQLSTDTQYF. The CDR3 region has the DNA TGCGCCAGCAGCTACCGACAGTTGAGCACAGATACGCAGTATTTT.

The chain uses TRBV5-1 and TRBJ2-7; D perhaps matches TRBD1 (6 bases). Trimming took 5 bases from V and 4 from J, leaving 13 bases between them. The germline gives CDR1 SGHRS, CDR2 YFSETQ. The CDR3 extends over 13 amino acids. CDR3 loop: CASRPGHEYEQYF. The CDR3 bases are TGCGCCAGCAGGCCGGGACACGAATACGAGCAGTACTTC.

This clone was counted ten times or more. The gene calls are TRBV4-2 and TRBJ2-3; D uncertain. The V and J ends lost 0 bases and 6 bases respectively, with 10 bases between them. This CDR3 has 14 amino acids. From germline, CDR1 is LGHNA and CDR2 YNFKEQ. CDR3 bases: TGTGCCAGCAGCCAAGATCTAGACCCGGATACGCAGTATTTT. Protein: CASSQDLDPDTQYF.

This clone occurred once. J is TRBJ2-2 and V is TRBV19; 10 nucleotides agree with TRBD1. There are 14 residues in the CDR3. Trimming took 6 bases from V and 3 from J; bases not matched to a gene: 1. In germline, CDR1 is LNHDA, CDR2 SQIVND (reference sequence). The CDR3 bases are TGTGCCAGTAGGACAGGGGGCCACACCGGGGAGCTGTTTTTT. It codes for CASRTGGHTGELFF.

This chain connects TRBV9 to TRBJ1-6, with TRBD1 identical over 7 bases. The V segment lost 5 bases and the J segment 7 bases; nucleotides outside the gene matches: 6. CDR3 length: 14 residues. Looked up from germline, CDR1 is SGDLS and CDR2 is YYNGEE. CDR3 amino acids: CASSSRQGNSPLHF. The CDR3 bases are TGTGCCAGCAGTTCCAGACAGGGAAATTCACCCCTCCACTTT.

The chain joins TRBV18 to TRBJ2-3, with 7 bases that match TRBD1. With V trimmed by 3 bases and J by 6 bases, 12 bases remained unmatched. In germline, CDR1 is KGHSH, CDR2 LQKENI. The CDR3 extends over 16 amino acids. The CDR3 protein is CASSPYRDSRWDTQYF. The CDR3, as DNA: TGTGCCAGCTCACCGTACCGGGACAGCAGGTGGGATACGCAGTATTTT.

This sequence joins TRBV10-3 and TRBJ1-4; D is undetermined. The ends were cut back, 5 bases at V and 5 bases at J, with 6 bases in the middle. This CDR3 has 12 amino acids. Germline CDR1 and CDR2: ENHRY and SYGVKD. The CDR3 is CAISRENEKLFF. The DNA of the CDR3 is TGTGCCATCAGTCGGGAAAATGAAAAACTGTTTTTT.

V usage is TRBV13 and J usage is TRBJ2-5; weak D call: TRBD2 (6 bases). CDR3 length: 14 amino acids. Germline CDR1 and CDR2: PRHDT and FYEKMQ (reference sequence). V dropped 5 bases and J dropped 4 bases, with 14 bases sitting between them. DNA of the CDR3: TGTGCCAGCAGCCTTACCGGGACTGGAGAGACCCAGTACTTC. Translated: CASSLTGTGETQYF.